Listed here are 31 T cell receptor beta chains from one sample, sequenced in a study of neurological immune-mediated disorders. A single record per CDR3 protein comes from TCRdb applying MiXCR to the 5' RACE reads. The sample has 14,000 or so distinct CDR3 sequences, roughly an eighth seen once. The sample taken for sequencing was CD8+ T cells from blood. These receptors were collected from a female donor with HTLV-1-associated myelopathy (HAM/TSP).

This clonotype was recorded at least ten times. This chain links TRBV19 with TRBJ1-5, with D possibly TRBD1 on 6 matching bases. Per the germline V gene, CDR1 is LNHDA and CDR2 is SQIVND (reference sequence). The CDR3 is 16 residues long. V was cut by 8 bases and J by 0 bases, with 17 bases left in between. This chain's CDR3 is CASLRSGANSNQPQHF. CDR3 sequence (DNA): TGTGCCAGTCTTCGATCAGGGGCTAATAGCAATCAGCCCCAGCATTTT.

The chain is built from TRBV20-1 and TRBJ2-7; 10 nucleotides line up with TRBD2. The ends lost 5 bases at V and 2 bases at J; junction bases unmatched: 3. This CDR3 spans 13 amino acids. CDR1 is DFQATT and CDR2 is SNEGSKA in the germline V gene (reference sequence). The CDR3 nucleotides read TGCAGTGCTCTACTAGCGGGGACCTACGAGCAGTACTTC. Its translation: CSALLAGTYEQYF.

Of note for this clonotype: The junction does not match germline at one end; this may be a read error. The genes are TRBV5-1 and TRBJ1-1; D remains unclear. Germline loops: CDR1 SGHRS, CDR2 YFSETQ. The CDR3 consists of 15 residues. CDR3: CASSLSVGRSTEAFF. The CDR3, as DNA: TGCGCCAGTAGCTTGTCCGTGGGAAGGAGCACTGAAGCTTTCTTT.

This clonotype was counted many times. The chain uses TRBV7-9 and TRBJ2-3, with D hard to call. The germline V and J ends were trimmed by 5 bases and 2 bases, with 11 bases remaining between them. CDR3 length: 14 amino acids. Looked up from germline, CDR1 is SEHNR and CDR2 is FQNEAQ (reference sequence). The CDR3 loop reads CASSPLRNTDTQYF. CDR3 nucleotides: TGTGCCAGCAGCCCCCTTCGGAACACAGATACGCAGTATTTT. Filled out from reference TRBV7-9 and TRBJ2-3, the complete variable domain reads DTGVSQNPRHKITKRGQNVTFRCDPISEHNRLYWYRQTLGQGPEFLTYFQNEAQLEKSRLLSDRFSAERPKGSFSTLEIQRTEQGDSAMYLCASSPLRNTDTQYFGPGTRLTVL.

This clonotype came up many times. The chain combines TRBV29-1 with TRBJ2-3, with 12 bases lining up with TRBD2. The CDR3 is 15 amino acids. The V gene's germline CDR1 is SQVTM and CDR2 ANQGSEA. The V segment lost 6 bases and the J segment 3 bases; nucleotides outside the gene matches: 7. The CDR3 bases are TGCAGCGTCGCCCCAGGACTAGCGGGGACAGATACGCAGTATTTT. This codes for CSVAPGLAGTDTQYF.

The sample holds many counts of this clonotype. The chain combines TRBV29-1 with TRBJ2-1, with D perhaps matching TRBD1 (6 bases). V lost 4 bases and J 8 bases, leaving 15 bases between the germline ends. The CDR3 contains 13 residues. Germline loops: CDR1 SQVTM, CDR2 ANQGSEA. The CDR3 nucleotides read TGCAGCGTTGTAGGGGGTTTTACGGATGAGCAGTTCTTC. Protein product: CSVVGGFTDEQFF.

This clonotype was recorded at least ten times. The chain links TRBV3-1 to TRBJ2-5; the D is unclear. The CDR3 loop spans 12 amino acids. The germline CDR1 and CDR2 sequences are LGHDT and YNNKEL (reference sequence). V was trimmed by 0 bases and J by 1 base, leaving 0 bases between them. The CDR3 DNA sequence: TGTGCCAGCAGCCAAGACCAAGAGACCCAGTACTTC. Protein sequence: CASSQDQETQYF.

For this clonotype: A much larger clone lies one base from this, so it may be a read error. V is TRBV11-2 and J is TRBJ2-1, with 11 bases identical to TRBD2. The germline V gene has CDR1 SGHAT and CDR2 FQNNGV. This CDR3 is built from 16 residues. The CDR3 nucleotides are TGTGCCATCAGCGACCCCTTTAGCGGGGGGGCAAGTGAGCAGTTCTTC. This sequence encodes CAISDPFSGGASEQFF.

This clonotype was seen ten or more times. CDR3 bases: TGTGCCAGCACCACGGACACAGGGGGCAATCAGCCCCAGCATTTT. Translating it yields CASTTDTGGNQPQHF. The V call is TRBV7-8, the J call TRBJ1-5, with 7 bases fitting TRBD1. Germline-derived CDR1 and CDR2 are SGHVS and FQNEAQ. The CDR3 spans 15 residues. J was trimmed by 2 bases and V by 7 bases; bases with no gene match: 8. Combining the CDR3 with reference TRBV7-8 and TRBJ1-5 gives the whole variable domain GAGVSQSPRYKVAKRGQDVALRCDPISGHVSLFWYQQALGQGPEFLTYFQNEAQLDKSGLPSDRFFAERPEGSVSTLKIQRTQQEDSAVYLCASTTDTGGNQPQHFGDGTRLSIL.

The genes are TRBV27 and TRBJ2-3; 7 bases line up with TRBD1. V was clipped by 5 bases and J by 1 base; unmatched bases: 3. The CDR3 extends over 14 amino acids. The germline CDR1 and CDR2 sequences are MNHEY and SMNVEV (reference sequence). The CDR3 is CASSPGQGTDTQYF. CDR3 coding DNA: TGTGCCAGCAGTCCTGGACAGGGCACAGATACGCAGTATTTT.

This clonotype occurred many times. The V gene is TRBV10-3, the J gene TRBJ2-7, with 12 bases matching TRBD2. J was trimmed by 0 bases and V by 3 bases; bases with no gene match: 3. CDR3 length: 16 residues. Germline-derived CDR1 and CDR2 are ENHRY and SYGVKD. The CDR3 coding sequence is TGTGCCATCAGTGAACAACTAGCGGGAGGCTCCTACGAGCAGTACTTC. This translates into CAISEQLAGGSYEQYF.

This clonotype occurred many times. J is TRBJ2-5 and V is TRBV10-1; tentatively, D is TRBD1 (6 bases). Trimming pared 2 bases from V and 5 bases from J, leaving 9 bases between. The germline gives CDR1 WNHNN, CDR2 SYGVQD (reference sequence). CDR3 length: 13 residues. CDR3 coding DNA: TGCGCCAGCAGTGAGGGGGGCTGGGAGACCCAGTACTTC. Residues: CASSEGGWETQYF.

In this sample, this clonotype turned up many times. V usage is TRBV6-2 or TRBV6-3 and J usage is TRBJ2-2; 7 nucleotides agree with TRBD2. Germline V gene data show CDR1 as MNHEY and CDR2 as SVGEGT. Trimming took 0 bases from V and 1 from J; bases not matched to a gene: 5. The CDR3 is 17 residues long. CDR3 protein: CASSYSIERGNTGELFF. The CDR3 DNA reads TGTGCCAGCAGTTACTCGATCGAGCGGGGGAACACCGGGGAGCTGTTTTTT.

This clonotype was counted many times. The J gene is TRBJ2-7, the V gene TRBV12-3 or TRBV12-4, with 9 bases lining up with TRBD1. The CDR3 has 14 amino acids. Trimming removed 3 bases from V and 2 bases from J; junction bases left unmatched: 2. This CDR3 is CASSFGTGTYEQYF. The CDR3 DNA reads TGTGCCAGCAGTTTCGGGACAGGGACCTACGAGCAGTACTTC.

There are many counts of this clonotype. The chain recombines TRBV12-3 or TRBV12-4 with TRBJ2-5; D is possibly TRBD2 (5 bases). This CDR3 contains 12 residues. V shed 6 bases and J shed 4 bases, with 9 bases lying between them. In DNA form, the CDR3 reads TGTGCCAGCAGCGGAGGTGCAGAGACCCAGTACTTC. This encodes CASSGGAETQYF.

Comment on this clonotype: The junction shows a germline mismatch at one end, possibly a read error. The chain is built from TRBV5-1 and TRBJ1-1; D is unresolved. Germline V gives CDR1 SGHRS, CDR2 YFSETQ. The CDR3 extends over 13 amino acids. CDR3 bases: TGCACCAGCAGCTTGGGATACAGATTCGAGACTTTCTTT. Its translation is CTSSLGYRFETFF.

This clonotype was recorded at least ten times. The chain recombines TRBV20-1 with TRBJ2-7; D remains ambiguous. In germline, CDR1 is DFQATT, CDR2 SNEGSKA (reference sequence). Trimming removed 0 bases from V and 1 base from J, with 13 bases in between. This CDR3 has 15 amino acids. Here the CDR3 reads CSARDSGRWSYEQYF. CDR3 DNA sequence: TGCAGTGCTAGAGATTCCGGCAGGTGGTCCTACGAGCAGTACTTC.

This chain links TRBV5-4 with TRBJ2-1; unclear D gene. The V gene's germline CDR1 is SGHNT and CDR2 YYREEE (reference sequence). V was cut by 1 base and J by 0 bases, with 8 bases left in between. The CDR3 has 15 residues. CDR3 amino acids: CASSLRRVSYNEQFF. The DNA of the CDR3 is TGTGCCAGCAGCTTGCGACGGGTCTCCTACAATGAGCAGTTCTTC.

Many counts were recorded for this clonotype. The chain combines TRBV6-5 with TRBJ1-1, with D possibly TRBD1 on 5 matching bases. Germline CDR1 and CDR2: MNHEY and SVGAGI. Trimming cost V 3 bases and J 8 bases, with 19 bases left between them. The CDR3 has 15 amino acids. The CDR3 spells CASSYGRTGGTEAFF. CDR3 DNA: TGTGCCAGCAGTTATGGACGGACGGGGGGGACCGAAGCTTTCTTT.

This clonotype has at least ten counts. The V call is TRBV10-3, the J call TRBJ2-1; a possible D gene is TRBD2 (6 bases). V lost 0 bases and J 0 bases, leaving 12 bases between the germline ends. This CDR3 has 17 residues. Germline CDR1 ENHRY, CDR2 SYGVKD. The CDR3 loop reads CAISESESGDSYNEQFF. Written as DNA, the CDR3 is TGTGCCATCAGTGAGTCGGAGTCGGGGGACTCCTACAATGAGCAGTTCTTC.

This clonotype came up many times. This chain links TRBV4-1 with TRBJ2-1; D is undetermined. The CDR3 consists of 16 residues. Trimming removed 1 base at V and 1 base at J, with 11 bases between. Germline V CDR1 and CDR2: MGHRA, YSYEKL. CDR3 sequence reads: CASSQASGPSYNEQFF. The CDR3 DNA is TGCGCCAGCAGCCAAGCGAGTGGGCCTTCCTACAATGAGCAGTTCTTC.

This clonotype was seen many times. The genes are TRBV28 and TRBJ2-4, with TRBD2 identical over 16 bases. Looked up from germline, CDR1 is MDHEN and CDR2 is SYDVKM. The CDR3 extends over 16 amino acids. V lost 1 base, J lost 8 bases, and 2 bases stayed unmatched. The CDR3 spells CASSLSGLAGGDIQYF. Written as DNA, the CDR3 is TGTGCCAGCAGTTTATCGGGACTAGCGGGGGGGGACATTCAGTACTTC.

This clonotype was picked up many times. The V call is TRBV4-1, the J call TRBJ2-7; 7 bases map to TRBD1. V shed 3 bases and J 2 bases; nucleotides not matched to a gene: 4. The CDR3 consists of 14 residues. Germline lookup yields CDR1 MGHRA and CDR2 YSYEKL. This CDR3 reads CASSHPDRAYEQYF. The CDR3 DNA reads as TGCGCCAGCAGCCACCCCGACAGGGCCTACGAGCAGTACTTC.

In its sample, this clonotype was seen many times. The chain is built from TRBV6-5 and TRBJ1-1; no definite D call. The V and J ends lost 6 bases and 1 base respectively, with 15 bases between them. The germline V gene encodes CDR1 MNHEY and CDR2 SVGAGI. The CDR3 length is 15 residues. The CDR3 DNA follows: TGTGCCAGCAGACACAGAGAAAGGACGAACACTGAAGCTTTCTTT. Amino acid sequence: CASRHRERTNTEAFF.

This clonotype was seen repeatedly, ten times or more. The rearrangement joins TRBV29-1 to TRBJ2-1; D may be TRBD2 (5 bases). CDR1 is SQVTM and CDR2 is ANQGSEA in the germline V gene. V lost 4 bases and J lost 0, with 10 bases in between. CDR3 length equals 14 residues. The CDR3 loop is CSVVGGSSYNEQFF. In DNA form, the CDR3 reads TGCAGCGTTGTTGGTGGGAGCTCCTACAATGAGCAGTTCTTC.

Ten or more counts support this clonotype. V usage is TRBV27 and J usage is TRBJ2-3; 8 bases agree with TRBD1. The CDR3 runs 15 residues. The trim removed 5 bases at V and 5 bases at J, leaving 9 bases unmatched. From germline, CDR1 is MNHEY and CDR2 SMNVEV (reference sequence). In nucleotides, the CDR3 is TGTGCCAGCAGTCCAAGGACAGGGCCAGAAGATACGCAGTATTTT. This sequence encodes CASSPRTGPEDTQYF.

This clonotype has ten or more counts. The junction differs from germline at one of its ends, possibly a read error. The CDR3 reads CASSLGGGRGEQYF. CDR3 bases: TGTGCTAGCAGCTTAGGGGGAGGCCGGGGGGAGCAGTACTTC. The gene calls are TRBV7-7 and TRBJ2-7; D may be TRBD1 or TRBD2 (6 bases each). CDR3 length: 14 amino acids. Germline CDR1 is SSHAT and CDR2 is FNYEAQ (reference sequence).

Points on this clonotype: One end of the junction fails to match germline, which may point to a read error. The chain employs TRBV5-6 and TRBJ2-1, with D perhaps TRBD2 (5 bases). CDR3 length equals 13 residues. CDR1 is SGHDT, CDR2 YYEEEE, per germline. The CDR3 loop reads CSSSLEVGVEHFF. The CDR3 DNA reads as TGTTCCAGCAGCTTGGAAGTCGGGGTAGAGCATTTCTTC. The variable domain in full, completed from reference TRBV5-6 and TRBJ2-1, reads DAGVTQSPTHLIKTRGQQVTLRCSPKSGHDTVSWYQQALGQGPQFIFQYYEEEERQRGNFPDRFSGHQFPNYSSELNVNALLLGDSALYLCSSSLEVGVEHFFGPGTRLTVL.

The sample holds many counts of this clonotype. V gene TRBV15 combines with J gene TRBJ2-6, with a tentative D call TRBD1 (5 bases). This CDR3 has 17 residues. Trimming left V 2 bases short and J 1 base short, with 12 bases between. Germline V gene lookup returns CDR1 LNHNV and CDR2 YYDKDF (reference sequence). The CDR3 sequence is CATSRLPQGSGANVLTF. The CDR3 region has the DNA TGTGCCACCAGCAGACTACCCCAGGGATCTGGGGCCAACGTCCTGACTTTC.

Concerning this clonotype: The junction departs from the called germline gene at one end, perhaps through a read error. The J gene is TRBJ1-2, the V gene TRBV7-9; D is unresolved. The CDR3 has 13 residues. Germline V CDR1 and CDR2: SEHNR, FQNEAQ (reference sequence). The CDR3 region has the DNA TGTGCCAGCAGCTTAGCCTTAGGCTATAGCTACACCTTC. This translates into CASSLALGYSYTF.

This clonotype was observed many times. This chain connects TRBV5-1 to TRBJ2-1, with 10 bases that match TRBD2. The V segment lost 4 bases and the J segment 3 bases; nucleotides outside the gene matches: 10. Germline CDR1 SGHRS, CDR2 YFSETQ. The CDR3 runs to 17 residues. DNA for the CDR3: TGCGCCAGCAGCCTCCCCGGGACTAGCGTTCGCTACAATGAGCAGTTCTTC. Its translation is CASSLPGTSVRYNEQFF.